This T cell receptor beta chain comes out of a study of glioma-infiltrating T cells after dendritic cell vaccination. Study-level findings and limits: Higher pretreatment TIL content predicted longer progression-free time and survival.

In the case of this clone: Its target is not known.

Time point: after dendritic cell vaccination, including at tumor progression/relapse. Assay used: immunoSEQ multiplex PCR; TCRdb lists only in-frame clones, some missing. The table includes about 76,000 clones, around 86% detected once. Source: blood, taken after dendritic cell vaccination. This clonotype originated in a human donor with glioblastoma.

The CDR3 spells CASSPEGQGYEGYTF. CDR3 DNA: TGTGCCAGCAGCCCGGAGGGACAGGGATACGAGGGCTACACCTTC. V gene TRBV5-4 combines with J gene TRBJ1-2, with TRBD1 matching over 9 bases. V gave up 4 bases and J gave up 8 bases; unmatched junction bases: 12. The CDR3 has 15 amino acids. CDR1 SGHNT and CDR2 YYREEE come from the germline V gene (reference sequence).